This T cell receptor beta chain was retrieved from a study of blood T cell repertoires in COVID-19. Study-level information: COVID-19 samples from acute and convalescent phases originated in the United States, Italy and Spain. In each case, the material was cDNA or gDNA derived from T cells, B-cell-depleted T cells, or PBMCs.

V shed 2 bases and J shed 3 bases, with 14 bases lying between them. Germline V gene data show CDR1 as SGHVS and CDR2 as FQNEAQ. This CDR3 is built from 15 residues. Per the authors' pipeline: Researchers report that nucleated cell counts were estimated from reference gene primer amplification. Here immunoSEQ multiplex PCR was the method, and the copy in TCRdb shows in-frame clones only, minus some. From that table come the V and J calls and clone size; the DNA was used to work out D and trimming. The table includes roughly 70,000 clones, around 86% detected once. The V and J genes are TRBV7-8 and TRBJ2-7, with a weak D call TRBD1 (6 bases). Input material: peripheral blood. This clonotype was obtained from a man in his fifties or sixties with active COVID-19. Written as DNA, the CDR3 is TGTGCCAGCAGCTTACTTGGGACATCATACTACGAGCAGTACTTC. Translated, it gives CASSLLGTSYYEQYF.